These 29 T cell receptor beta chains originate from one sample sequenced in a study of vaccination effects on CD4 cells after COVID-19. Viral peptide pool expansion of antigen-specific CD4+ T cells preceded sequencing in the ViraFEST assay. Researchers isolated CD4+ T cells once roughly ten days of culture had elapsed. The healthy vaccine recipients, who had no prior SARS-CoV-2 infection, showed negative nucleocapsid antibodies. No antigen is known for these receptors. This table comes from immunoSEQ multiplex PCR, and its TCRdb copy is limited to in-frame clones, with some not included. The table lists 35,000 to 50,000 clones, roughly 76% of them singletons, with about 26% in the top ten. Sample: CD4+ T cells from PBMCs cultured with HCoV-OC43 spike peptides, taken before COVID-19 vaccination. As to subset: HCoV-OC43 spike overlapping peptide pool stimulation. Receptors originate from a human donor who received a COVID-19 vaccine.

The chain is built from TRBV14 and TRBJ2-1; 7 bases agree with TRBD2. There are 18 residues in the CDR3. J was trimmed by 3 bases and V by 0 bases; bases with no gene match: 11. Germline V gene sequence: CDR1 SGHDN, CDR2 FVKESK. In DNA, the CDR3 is TGTGCCAGCAGCCAAGATTATCGGGTAGGGACTAACTACAATGAGCAGTTCTTC. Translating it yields CASSQDYRVGTNYNEQFF.

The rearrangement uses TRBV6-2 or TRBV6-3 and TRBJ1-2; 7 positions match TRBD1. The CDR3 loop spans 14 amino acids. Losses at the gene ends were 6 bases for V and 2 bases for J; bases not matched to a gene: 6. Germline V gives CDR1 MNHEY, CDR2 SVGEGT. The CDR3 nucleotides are TGTGCCAGCAGCCAAGGGGGACAGAACTATGGCTACACCTTC. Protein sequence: CASSQGGQNYGYTF.

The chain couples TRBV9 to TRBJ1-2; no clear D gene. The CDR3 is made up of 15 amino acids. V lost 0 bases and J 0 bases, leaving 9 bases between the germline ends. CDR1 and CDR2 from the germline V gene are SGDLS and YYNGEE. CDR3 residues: CASSVVAGTNYGYTF. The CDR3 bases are TGTGCCAGCAGCGTAGTGGCCGGCACTAACTATGGCTACACCTTC.

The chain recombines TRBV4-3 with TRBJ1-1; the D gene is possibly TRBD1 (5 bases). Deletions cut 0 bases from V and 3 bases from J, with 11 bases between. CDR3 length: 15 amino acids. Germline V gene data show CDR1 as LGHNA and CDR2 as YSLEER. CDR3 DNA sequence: TGCGCCAGCAGCCAAGACCGGGGGGGGGACACTGAAGCTTTCTTT. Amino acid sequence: CASSQDRGGDTEAFF.

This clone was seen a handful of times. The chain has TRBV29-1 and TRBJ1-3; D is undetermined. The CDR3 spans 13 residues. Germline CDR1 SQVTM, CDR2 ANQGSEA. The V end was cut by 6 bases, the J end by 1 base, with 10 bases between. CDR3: CSVEQISGNTIYF. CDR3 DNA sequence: TGCAGCGTCGAGCAGATATCTGGAAACACCATATATTTT.

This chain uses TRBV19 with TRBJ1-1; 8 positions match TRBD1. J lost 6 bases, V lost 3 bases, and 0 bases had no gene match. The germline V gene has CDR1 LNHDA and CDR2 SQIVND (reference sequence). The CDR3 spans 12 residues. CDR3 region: CASSIRGPEAFF. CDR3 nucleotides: TGTGCCAGTAGTATCAGGGGGCCTGAAGCTTTCTTT.

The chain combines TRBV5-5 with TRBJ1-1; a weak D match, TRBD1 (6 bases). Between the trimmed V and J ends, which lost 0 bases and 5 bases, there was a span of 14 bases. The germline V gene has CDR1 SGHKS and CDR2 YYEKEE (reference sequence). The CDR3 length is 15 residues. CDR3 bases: TGTGCCAGCAGCTTGGGTGGGGGGGCAAGGACTGAAGCTTTCTTT. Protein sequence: CASSLGGGARTEAFF.

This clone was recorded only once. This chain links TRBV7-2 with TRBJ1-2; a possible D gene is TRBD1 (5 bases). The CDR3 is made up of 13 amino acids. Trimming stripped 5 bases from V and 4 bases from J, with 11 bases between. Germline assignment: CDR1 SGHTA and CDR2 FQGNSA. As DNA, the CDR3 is TGTGCCAGCAGCGAAGGGACCGCCTATGGCTACACCTTC. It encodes CASSEGTAYGYTF.

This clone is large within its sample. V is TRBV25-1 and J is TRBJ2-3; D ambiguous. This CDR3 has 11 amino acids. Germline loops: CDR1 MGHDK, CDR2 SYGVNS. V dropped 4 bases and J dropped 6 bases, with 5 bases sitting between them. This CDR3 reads CASSVGDTQYF. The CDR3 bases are TGTGCCAGCAGTGTGGGGGATACGCAGTATTTT.

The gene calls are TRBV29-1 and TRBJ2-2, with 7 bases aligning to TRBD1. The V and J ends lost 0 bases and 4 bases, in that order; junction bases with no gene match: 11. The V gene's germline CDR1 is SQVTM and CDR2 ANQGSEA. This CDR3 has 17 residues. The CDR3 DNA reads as TGCAGCGTTGAAGATCCCCTTGACAGGGTCGGCACCGGGGAGCTGTTTTTT. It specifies CSVEDPLDRVGTGELFF.

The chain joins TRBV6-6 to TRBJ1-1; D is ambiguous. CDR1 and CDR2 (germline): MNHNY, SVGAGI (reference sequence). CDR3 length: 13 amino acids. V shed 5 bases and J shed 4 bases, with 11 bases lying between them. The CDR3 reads CASSPRDTTEAFF. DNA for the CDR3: TGTGCCAGCAGTCCCCGCGACACCACTGAAGCTTTCTTT.

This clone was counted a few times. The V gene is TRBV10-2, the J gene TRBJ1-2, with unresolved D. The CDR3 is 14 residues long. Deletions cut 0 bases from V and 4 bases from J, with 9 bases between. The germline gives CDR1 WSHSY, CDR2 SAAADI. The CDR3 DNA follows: TGCGCCAGCAGTGAGTCTGCGGATGGCTATGGCTACACCTTC. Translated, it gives CASSESADGYGYTF.

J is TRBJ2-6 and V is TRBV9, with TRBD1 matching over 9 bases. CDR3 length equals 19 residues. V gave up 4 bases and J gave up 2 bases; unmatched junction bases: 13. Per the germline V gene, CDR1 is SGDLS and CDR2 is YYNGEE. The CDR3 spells CASSTLPGQGRTGANVLTF. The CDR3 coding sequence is TGTGCCAGCAGCACCTTACCGGGACAGGGAAGGACTGGGGCCAACGTCCTGACTTTC.

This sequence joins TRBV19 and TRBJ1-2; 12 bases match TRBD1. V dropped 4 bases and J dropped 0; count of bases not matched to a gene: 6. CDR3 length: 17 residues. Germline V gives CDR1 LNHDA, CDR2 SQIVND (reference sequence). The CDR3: CASSRGTGGASNYGYTF. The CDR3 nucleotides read TGTGCCAGTAGTAGGGGGACAGGGGGCGCGTCTAACTATGGCTACACCTTC.

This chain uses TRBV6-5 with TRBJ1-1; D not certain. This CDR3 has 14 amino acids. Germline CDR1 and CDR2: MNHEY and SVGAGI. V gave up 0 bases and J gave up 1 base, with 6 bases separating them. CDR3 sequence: CASSYSKGNTEAFF. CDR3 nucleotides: TGTGCCAGCAGTTACTCGAAGGGGAACACTGAAGCTTTCTTT.

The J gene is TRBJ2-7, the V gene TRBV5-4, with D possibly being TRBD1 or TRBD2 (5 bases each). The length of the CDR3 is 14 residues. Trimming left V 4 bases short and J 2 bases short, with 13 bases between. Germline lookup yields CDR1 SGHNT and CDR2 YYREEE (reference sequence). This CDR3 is CASSPDGTTYEQYF. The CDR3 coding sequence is TGTGCCAGCAGCCCGGACGGGACGACCTACGAGCAGTACTTC. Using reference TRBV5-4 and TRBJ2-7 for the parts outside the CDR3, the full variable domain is ETGVTQSPTHLIKTRGQQVTLRCSSQSGHNTVSWYQQALGQGPQFIFQYYREEENGRGNFPPRFSGLQFPNYSSELNVNALELDDSALYLCASSPDGTTYEQYFGPGTRLTVT.

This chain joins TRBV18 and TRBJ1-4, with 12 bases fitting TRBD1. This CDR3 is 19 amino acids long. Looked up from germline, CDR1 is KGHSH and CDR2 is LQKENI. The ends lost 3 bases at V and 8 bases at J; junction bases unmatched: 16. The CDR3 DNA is TGTGCCAGCTCACCCCTAACCGGGACAGGGGGCACCGTTGGGGAAAAACTGTTTTTT. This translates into CASSPLTGTGGTVGEKLFF.

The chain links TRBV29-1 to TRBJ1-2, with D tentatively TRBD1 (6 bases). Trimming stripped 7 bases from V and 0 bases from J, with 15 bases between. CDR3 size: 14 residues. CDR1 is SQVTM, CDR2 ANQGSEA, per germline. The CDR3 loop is CSAGSGGANYGYTF. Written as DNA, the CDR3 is TGCAGCGCGGGGTCGGGGGGCGCTAACTATGGCTACACCTTC.

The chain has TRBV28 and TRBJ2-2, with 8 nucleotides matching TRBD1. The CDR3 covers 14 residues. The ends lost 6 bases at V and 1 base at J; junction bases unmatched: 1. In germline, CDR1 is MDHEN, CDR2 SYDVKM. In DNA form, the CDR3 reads TGTGCCAGCAGAGGACAGGGGAACACCGGGGAGCTGTTTTTT. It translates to CASRGQGNTGELFF.

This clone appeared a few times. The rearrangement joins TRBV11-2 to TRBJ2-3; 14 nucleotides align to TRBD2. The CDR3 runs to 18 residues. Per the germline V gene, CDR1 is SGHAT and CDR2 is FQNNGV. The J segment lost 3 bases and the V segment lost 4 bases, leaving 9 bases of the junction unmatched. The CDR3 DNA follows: TGTGCCAGCAGCTCCCAGGGACTAGCGGGAGTGAGGACAGATACGCAGTATTTT. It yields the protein CASSSQGLAGVRTDTQYF.

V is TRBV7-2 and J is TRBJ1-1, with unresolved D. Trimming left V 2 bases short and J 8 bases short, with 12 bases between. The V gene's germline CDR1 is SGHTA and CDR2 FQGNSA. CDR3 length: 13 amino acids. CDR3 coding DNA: TGTGCCAGCAGCTTAATAAATGGCAGGGAAGCTTTCTTT. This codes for CASSLINGREAFF.

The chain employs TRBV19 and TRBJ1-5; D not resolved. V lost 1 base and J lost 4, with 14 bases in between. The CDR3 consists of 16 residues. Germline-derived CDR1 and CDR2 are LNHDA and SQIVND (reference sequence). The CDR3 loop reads CASSIANPLWNQPQHF. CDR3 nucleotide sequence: TGTGCCAGTAGTATAGCTAACCCCTTGTGGAATCAGCCCCAGCATTTT. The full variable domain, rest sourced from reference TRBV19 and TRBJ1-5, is DGGITQSPKYLFRKEGQNVTLSCEQNLNHDAMYWYRQDPGQGLRLIYYSQIVNDFQKGDIAEGYSVSREKKESFPLTVTSAQKNPTAFYLCASSIANPLWNQPQHFGDGTRLSIL.

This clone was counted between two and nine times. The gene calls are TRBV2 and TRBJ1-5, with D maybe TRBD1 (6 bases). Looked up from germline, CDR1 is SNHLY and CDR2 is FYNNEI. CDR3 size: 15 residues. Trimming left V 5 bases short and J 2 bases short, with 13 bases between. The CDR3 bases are TGTGCCAGCAGTCCAGGGGCTAGTGGCAATCAGCCCCAGCATTTT. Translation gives CASSPGASGNQPQHF.

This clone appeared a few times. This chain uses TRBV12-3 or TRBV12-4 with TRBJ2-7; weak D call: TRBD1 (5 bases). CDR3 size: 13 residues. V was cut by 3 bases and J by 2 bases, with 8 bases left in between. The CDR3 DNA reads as TGTGCCAGCAGTTTGGGGCAGACCTACGAGCAGTACTTC. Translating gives CASSLGQTYEQYF.

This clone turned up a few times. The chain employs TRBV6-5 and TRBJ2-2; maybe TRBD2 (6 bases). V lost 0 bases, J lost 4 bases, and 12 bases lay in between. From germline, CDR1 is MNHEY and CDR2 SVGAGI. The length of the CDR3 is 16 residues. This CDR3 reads CASSYSIRRGTGELFF. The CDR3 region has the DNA TGTGCCAGCAGTTACTCGATTAGGAGGGGCACCGGGGAGCTGTTTTTT.

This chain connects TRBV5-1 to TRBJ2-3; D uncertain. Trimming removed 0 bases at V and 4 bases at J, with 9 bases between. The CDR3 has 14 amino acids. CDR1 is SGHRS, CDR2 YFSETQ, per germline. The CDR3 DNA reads TGCGCCAGCAGCTTGGATAAACCGGCAGATACGCAGTATTTT. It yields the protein CASSLDKPADTQYF.

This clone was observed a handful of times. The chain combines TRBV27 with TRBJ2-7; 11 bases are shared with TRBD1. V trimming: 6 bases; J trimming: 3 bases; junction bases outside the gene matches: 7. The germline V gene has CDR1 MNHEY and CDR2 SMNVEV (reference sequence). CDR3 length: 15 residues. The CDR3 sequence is CASRVRTGGNYEQYF. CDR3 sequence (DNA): TGTGCCAGCAGGGTAAGGACAGGGGGCAACTACGAGCAGTACTTC.

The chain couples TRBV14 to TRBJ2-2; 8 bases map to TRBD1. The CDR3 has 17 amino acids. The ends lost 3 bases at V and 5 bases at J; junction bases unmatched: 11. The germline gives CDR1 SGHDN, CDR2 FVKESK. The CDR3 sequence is CASSQLRTGILTGELFF. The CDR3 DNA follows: TGTGCCAGCAGCCAGCTCAGGACAGGGATCCTGACCGGGGAGCTGTTTTTT.

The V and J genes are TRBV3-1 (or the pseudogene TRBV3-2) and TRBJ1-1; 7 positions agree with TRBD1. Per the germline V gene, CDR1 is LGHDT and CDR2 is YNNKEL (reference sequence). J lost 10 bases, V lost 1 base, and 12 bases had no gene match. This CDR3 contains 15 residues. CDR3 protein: CASSQAGVRDSGAFF. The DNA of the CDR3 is TGTGCCAGCAGCCAAGCGGGTGTCAGGGACAGCGGAGCTTTCTTT.